This paragraph reports one T cell receptor beta chain. This specimen belongs to a study of cytomegalovirus exposure and HLA in healthy donors. Trimming took 6 bases from V and 9 from J; bases not matched to a gene: 8. The CDR3 contains 13 residues. Germline V lookup: CDR1 MNHEY, CDR2 SMNVEV (reference sequence). The PCR contained 60 Vbeta and 13 Jbeta primers. TCRdb's table, derived via immunoSEQ multiplex PCR, lists solely in-frame clones and lacks some. Seen here are 95,000 to 150,000 clones, 80% to 90% observed once, and the top ten hold 0.9% to 1.2%. The rearrangement joins TRBV27 to TRBJ2-1, with 7 nucleotides matching TRBD1. Material: PBMCs. This TCR was sampled from a woman in her twenties or thirties in good health and CMV-seronegative. This chain's CDR3 is CASRTLDRVEQFF. CDR3 in DNA: TGTGCCAGCAGAACCCTCGACAGGGTTGAGCAGTTCTTC.